One and the same sample provided the 3 T cell receptor beta chains below, sequenced in a study of CD8+CD57+ T cells in acquired aplastic anemia. Genomic DNA provided the template from which TCR beta VDJ and CDR3 profiles were obtained. From the reads, TCRdb called clonotypes with MiXCR, one entry per CDR3 protein. Of 200,000 to 300,000 distinct CDR3 sequences listed, approximately 86% are singletons. Individuals selected for sequencing had exhibited CD8+CD57+ cell expansion on flow cytometry. Sequenced: sorted CD4+, CD8+, or CD8+CD57+ T cells (not recorded which) from PBMCs. The source of these receptors is a human donor with aplastic anemia.

The V gene is TRBV7-2, the J gene TRBJ2-1; no reliable D call. Germline V gives CDR1 SGHTA, CDR2 FQGNSA. The CDR3 runs to 11 residues. Between the trimmed V and J ends, which lost 9 bases and 9 bases, there was a span of 12 bases. The CDR3 nucleotides read TGTGCCAGTATGGCGAGACTTGAGCAGTTCTTC. Translated: CASMARLEQFF.

V and J are TRBV9 and TRBJ2-1; D is uncertain. V was cut by 4 bases and J by 11 bases, with 25 bases left in between. CDR3 length: 16 amino acids. Looked up from germline, CDR1 is SGDLS and CDR2 is YYNGEE. This CDR3 reads CASSYTQSRYNDQQFF. For the CDR3, the DNA is TGTGCCAGCAGCTATACACAAAGCAGGTACAATGATCAGCAGTTCTTC.

On this clonotype itself: One end of the junction is discordant with germline, which a read error may explain. The chain carries TRBV2 and TRBJ2-1; D could derive from TRBD1 or TRBD2 (6 bases each). Looked up from germline, CDR1 is SNHLY and CDR2 is FYNNEI. The CDR3 extends over 14 amino acids. The CDR3 spells CASGAGGTDTQYFF. The CDR3 DNA is TGTGCCAGCGGGGCCGGGGGCACCGATACGCAGTATTTTTTC.